This entry lists 19 T cell receptor beta chains sequenced from one sample in a study of T cell changes during pregnancy in multiple sclerosis. Method: immunoSEQ multiplex PCR; TCRdb's copy keeps in-frame clones and lacks some. The repertoire holds 54,000 or so clones, with just over 90% as singletons. Source: CD4+ T cells from peripheral blood mononuclear cells, taken before pregnancy. The receptors come from a female donor with multiple sclerosis, enrolled in a pregnancy study.

The CDR3, as DNA: TGTGCCAGCAGTTCGGTGGGCAGCTATGGCTACACCTTC. It yields the protein CASSSVGSYGYTF. The chain employs TRBV27 and TRBJ1-2; the D is unclear. With 4 bases removed from V and 4 bases from J, the gap between germline ends came to 10 bases. This CDR3 has 13 residues. CDR1 and CDR2 from the germline V gene are MNHEY and SMNVEV (reference sequence).

The rearrangement joins TRBV11-2 to TRBJ1-3; D is unresolved. Per the germline V gene, CDR1 is SGHAT and CDR2 is FQNNGV. Between the trimmed V and J ends, which lost 0 bases and 0 bases, there was a span of 9 bases. There are 16 residues in the CDR3. CDR3 residues: CASSLEGQNSGNTIYF. In DNA form, the CDR3 reads TGTGCCAGCAGCTTAGAGGGCCAGAACTCTGGAAACACCATATATTTT.

CDR3 in DNA: TGTGCCAGCTCGCCTACTAGCGGGACCGCCTACGAGCAGTACTTC. This encodes CASSPTSGTAYEQYF. The V and J genes are TRBV18 and TRBJ2-7, with 10 nucleotides matching TRBD2. Germline V gene sequence: CDR1 KGHSH, CDR2 LQKENI. The CDR3 runs 15 residues. V was pared by 6 bases and J by 2 bases, with 7 bases of the junction left unmatched.

The chain couples TRBV7-9 to TRBJ2-7; TRBD1 aligns across 7 bases. Germline-derived CDR1 and CDR2 are SEHNR and FQNEAQ (reference sequence). Trimming cost V 3 bases and J 3 bases; bases outside gene matches: 8. There are 15 residues in the CDR3. CDR3 loop: CASSLYPGQSYEQYF. CDR3 nucleotide sequence: TGTGCCAGCAGCTTGTATCCGGGACAGAGCTACGAGCAGTACTTC.

In this sample, this clone turned up once. This chain links TRBV6-1 with TRBJ1-1, with D maybe TRBD1 (5 bases). The CDR3 sequence is 11 residues long. Germline values: CDR1 MNHNS, CDR2 SASEGT. V lost 7 bases and J 8 bases, leaving 11 bases between the germline ends. This chain's CDR3 is CASTDGGEAFF. CDR3 nucleotide sequence: TGTGCCAGCACTGACGGGGGAGAAGCTTTCTTT.

The table lists this clone with a few counts. CDR3 DNA sequence: TGTGCCAGCACTCTACCGGGTTCTCCCTACGAGCAGTACTTC. It translates to CASTLPGSPYEQYF. The chain has TRBV28 and TRBJ2-7; D not certain. The germline CDR1 and CDR2 sequences are MDHEN and SYDVKM. CDR3 length: 14 residues. Trimming took 7 bases from V and 2 from J, leaving 15 bases between them.

This clone was seen a few times. The gene calls are TRBV28 and TRBJ1-1; 7 bases are shared with TRBD1. The CDR3 has 14 residues. Germline V gene data show CDR1 as MDHEN and CDR2 as SYDVKM. V shed 4 bases, J shed 0 bases, and the junction held 2 bases outside the gene matches. CDR3 in amino acids: CASSSTGVNTEAFF. CDR3 DNA sequence: TGTGCCAGCAGTTCTACAGGGGTGAACACTGAAGCTTTCTTT. The whole variable domain, filled in from reference TRBV28 and TRBJ1-1, reads DVKVTQSSRYLVKRTGEKVFLECVQDMDHENMFWYRQDPGLGLRLIYFSYDVKMKEKGDIPEGYSVSREKKERFSLILESASTNQTSMYLCASSSTGVNTEAFFGQGTRLTVV.

V gene TRBV5-1 combines with J gene TRBJ2-5, with a tentative D call TRBD1 (5 bases). V gave up 4 bases and J gave up 4 bases, with 14 bases separating them. The CDR3 has 14 amino acids. CDR1 is SGHRS, CDR2 YFSETQ, per germline. In DNA form, the CDR3 reads TGCGCCAGCAGCCGCTTAGGGGTAGGAGAGACCCAGTACTTC. This codes for CASSRLGVGETQYF. Combining the CDR3 with reference TRBV5-1 and TRBJ2-5 gives the whole variable domain KAGVTQTPRYLIKTRGQQVTLSCSPISGHRSVSWYQQTPGQGLQFLFEYFSETQRNKGNFPGRFSGRQFSNSRSEMNVSTLELGDSALYLCASSRLGVGETQYFGPGTRLLVL.

This chain connects TRBV5-6 to TRBJ2-7, with 7 bases identical to TRBD1. Unmatched junction bases numbered 11, after V lost 4 bases and J lost 4 bases. CDR3 length equals 15 residues. The germline gives CDR1 SGHDT, CDR2 YYEEEE. CDR3 region: CASSIKGPGGYEQYF. CDR3 in DNA: TGTGCCAGCAGCATAAAGGGACCAGGGGGTTACGAGCAGTACTTC.

V is TRBV5-1 and J is TRBJ2-5; a possible D gene is TRBD2 (5 bases). This CDR3 region has 14 residues. The germline V and J ends were trimmed by 6 bases and 5 bases, with 17 bases remaining between them. Per the germline V gene, CDR1 is SGHRS and CDR2 is YFSETQ. The CDR3 spells CASNSPGRRETQYF. For the CDR3, the DNA is TGCGCCAGCAATTCCCCGGGCAGGAGGGAGACCCAGTACTTC.

The chain carries TRBV18 and TRBJ1-4; D possibly corresponds to TRBD1 (6 bases). The CDR3 is 14 amino acids. V gave up 4 bases and J gave up 8 bases, with 14 bases separating them. Germline V CDR1 and CDR2: KGHSH, LQKENI. The DNA of the CDR3 is TGTGCCAGCTCACTTAAACAGGGAGTGGAAAAACTGTTTTTT. Amino acids: CASSLKQGVEKLFF.

The chain has TRBV5-6 and TRBJ2-7, with 9 positions matching TRBD1. Per germline, CDR1 SGHDT and CDR2 YYEEEE. Trimming at V came to 4 bases and at J to 1 base, leaving 6 bases not matched to a gene. This CDR3 region has 15 residues. In nucleotides, the CDR3 is TGTGCCAGCAGCCCGGGGGACAGGGAGTCCTACGAGCAGTACTTC. Translation: CASSPGDRESYEQYF.

The chain is built from TRBV10-3 and TRBJ2-5, with TRBD2 matching 8 bases. The germline CDR1 and CDR2 sequences are ENHRY and SYGVKD. The CDR3 consists of 15 residues. V trimming: 3 bases; J trimming: 4 bases; junction bases outside the gene matches: 7. The CDR3 DNA reads as TGTGCCATCAGTGATGGAGCGGGAGTTGTAGAGACCCAGTACTTC. It encodes CAISDGAGVVETQYF.

The V and J genes are TRBV19 and TRBJ1-5; 9 bases agree with TRBD1. V trimming: 5 bases; J trimming: 2 bases; junction bases outside the gene matches: 4. The CDR3 consists of 15 residues. Germline V gene data show CDR1 as LNHDA and CDR2 as SQIVND (reference sequence). The CDR3 is CASSPRDRGNQPQHF. CDR3 nucleotide sequence: TGTGCCAGTAGTCCCCGGGACAGGGGCAATCAGCCCCAGCATTTT.

The chain joins TRBV9 to TRBJ1-3; D not resolved. V lost 1 base to trimming and J lost 1 base, with 6 bases between them. This CDR3 is built from 14 residues. The germline V gene has CDR1 SGDLS and CDR2 YYNGEE. In DNA, the CDR3 is TGTGCCAGCAGCGTAACTACATCTGGAAACACCATATATTTT. Translated, it gives CASSVTTSGNTIYF.

The rearrangement uses TRBV28 and TRBJ2-1; TRBD2 is a possible D gene (6 bases). The CDR3 is 17 residues long. V lost 5 bases and J 2 bases, leaving 19 bases between the germline ends. Germline V CDR1 and CDR2: MDHEN, SYDVKM. The CDR3 DNA follows: TGTGCCAGCAGTCCCAGTATCGCGGGGTTGACCTACAATGAGCAGTTCTTC. Encoded protein: CASSPSIAGLTYNEQFF. Full variable domain (rest looked up from reference TRBV28 and TRBJ2-1): DVKVTQSSRYLVKRTGEKVFLECVQDMDHENMFWYRQDPGLGLRLIYFSYDVKMKEKGDIPEGYSVSREKKERFSLILESASTNQTSMYLCASSPSIAGLTYNEQFFGPGTRLTVL.

This clone was detected once. The V call is TRBV9, the J call TRBJ1-2; TRBD1 might be the D (5 bases). Germline CDR1 SGDLS, CDR2 YYNGEE. The CDR3 is 16 residues long. Deletions cut 0 bases from V and 5 bases from J, with 17 bases between. CDR3 coding DNA: TGTGCCAGCAGCGTAGTGTCGACAGTATCCTCGTATGGCTACACCTTC. Protein: CASSVVSTVSSYGYTF.

This rearrangement joins TRBV6-6 to TRBJ2-2; 9 bases are shared with TRBD1. CDR1 and CDR2 from the germline V gene are MNHNY and SVGAGI (reference sequence). J was trimmed by 4 bases and V by 4 bases; bases with no gene match: 7. The CDR3 contains 16 residues. This CDR3 reads CASSFKGQGATGELFF. Written as DNA, the CDR3 is TGTGCCAGCAGTTTTAAGGGACAGGGAGCCACCGGGGAGCTGTTTTTT.

The chain joins TRBV11-2 to TRBJ2-7; 9 nucleotides agree with TRBD2. The CDR3 sequence is 15 residues long. J was trimmed by 0 bases and V by 4 bases; bases with no gene match: 4. CDR1 and CDR2 from the germline V gene are SGHAT and FQNNGV. The CDR3 loop is CASSSTSGRSYEQYF. Written as DNA, the CDR3 is TGTGCCAGCAGCTCGACTAGCGGTCGCTCCTACGAGCAGTACTTC.